A selection of T cell receptor beta chains follows, all from one sample in a study of low-dose radiotherapy and immunotherapy resistance in tumors. Each CDR3 protein is one row after TCRdb ran MiXCR on the reads. The table records 40,000 or so distinct CDR3 sequences, 25% to 40% of them present only once. The sequencing here drew on PBMCs, taken before treatment. These receptors all stem from a male donor with gallbladder cancer. Each CDR3 is given with its conserved first and last residue. Fields, in order: V gene, clone size, J gene, CDR3 protein. Clone size, where shown, is once, few, many, or a class for clones that have expanded.

TRBV12-5,many,TRBJ1-4,CASALGVATNEKLFF
TRBV20-1,many,TRBJ2-1,CSASFPTGVWYNEQFF
TRBV11-3,many,TRBJ2-2,CASSTRSANTGELFF
TRBV5-1,.,TRBJ2-1,CASSLFPSGDNEQFF
TRBV5-5,many,TRBJ2-2,CASSLNRVPSGFRTGELFF
TRBV3-1,many,TRBJ2-2,CASSRSTGELFF
TRBV6-6,many,TRBJ2-7,CASGEGTAYEQYF
TRBV5-1,.,TRBJ1-2,CASSPELVSGGYTF
TRBV27,many,TRBJ2-3,CASSNDRIRPDTQYF
TRBV7-6,many,TRBJ1-1,CASSTTKNTEAFF
TRBV5-1,many,TRBJ1-1,CASSLALRDRGEVHTEAFF
TRBV4-2,.,TRBJ2-3,CASSQGLAGADTDTQYF
TRBV4-2,many,TRBJ2-3,CASSLRETGGNGDTQYF
TRBV11-2,.,TRBJ2-2,CASSTMPGAGELFF
TRBV7-2,many,TRBJ2-5,CASSFERGETQYF
TRBV28,medium-sized,TRBJ2-7,CASSRAVGQYF
TRBV12-3/TRBV12-4,few,TRBJ1-4,CASSSGLNEKLFF
TRBV6-2/TRBV6-3,medium-sized,TRBJ2-2,CASIPFGGSGELFF
TRBV7-2,many,TRBJ1-2,CASSPDRNYGYTF
TRBV20-1,many,TRBJ2-2,CSAKSAGEDYGELFF
TRBV27,many,TRBJ1-6,CASSLSGNGSPLHF
TRBV5-4,few,TRBJ2-5,CASSWTSGNGETQYF
TRBV11-2,many,TRBJ2-1,CASSLSGGRSYNEQFF
TRBV7-9,many,TRBJ2-1,CASSLKTYNEQFF
TRBV20-1,many,TRBJ2-7,CSARDPRKGQGMKRGQYF
TRBV9,many,TRBJ2-1,CASSVGVAGGRGEQFF
TRBV15,many,TRBJ2-5,CATGRTFLGETQYF
TRBV12-3/TRBV12-4,medium-sized,TRBJ1-4,CASSFSAANEKLFF
TRBV5-4,.,TRBJ1-5,CASSLDGTSNQPQHF
TRBV28,.,TRBJ2-1,CASTGPGANEQFF
TRBV19,many,TRBJ2-2,CASSSRTSGVNTGELFF
TRBV20-1,many,TRBJ2-4,CSARDEVVRALSFAQYF